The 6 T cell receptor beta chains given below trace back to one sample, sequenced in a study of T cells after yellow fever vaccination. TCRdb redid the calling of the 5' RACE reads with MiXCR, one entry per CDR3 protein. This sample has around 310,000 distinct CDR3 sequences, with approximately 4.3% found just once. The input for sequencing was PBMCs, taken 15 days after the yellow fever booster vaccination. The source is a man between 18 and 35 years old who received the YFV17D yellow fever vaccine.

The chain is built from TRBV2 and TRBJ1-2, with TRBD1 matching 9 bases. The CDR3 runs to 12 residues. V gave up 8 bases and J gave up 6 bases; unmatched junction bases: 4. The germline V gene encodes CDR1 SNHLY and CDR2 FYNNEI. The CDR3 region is CASVDRGNGYTF. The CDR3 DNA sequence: TGTGCCAGCGTCGACAGGGGGAATGGCTACACCTTC.

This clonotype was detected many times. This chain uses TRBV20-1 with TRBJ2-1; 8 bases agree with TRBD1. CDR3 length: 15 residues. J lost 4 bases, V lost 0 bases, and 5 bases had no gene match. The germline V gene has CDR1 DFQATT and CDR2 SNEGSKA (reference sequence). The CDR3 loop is CSARDRQGAYNEQFF. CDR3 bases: TGCAGTGCTAGAGATCGGCAGGGGGCTTACAATGAGCAGTTCTTC.

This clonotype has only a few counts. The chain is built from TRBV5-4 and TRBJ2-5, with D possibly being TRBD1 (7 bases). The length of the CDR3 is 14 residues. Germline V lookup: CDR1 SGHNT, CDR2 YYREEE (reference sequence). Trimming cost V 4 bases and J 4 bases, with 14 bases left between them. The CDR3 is CASSQNRGGETQYF. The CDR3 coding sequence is TGTGCCAGCAGCCAAAACAGGGGAGGAGAGACCCAGTACTTC.

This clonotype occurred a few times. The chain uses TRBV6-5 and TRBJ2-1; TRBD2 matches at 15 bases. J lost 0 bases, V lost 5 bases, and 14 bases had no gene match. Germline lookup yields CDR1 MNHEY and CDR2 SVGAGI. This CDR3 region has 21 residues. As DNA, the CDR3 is TGTGCCAGCAGTCGCTTAGGAACCGGGACTAGCGGGGGGTACTCCTACAATGAGCAGTTCTTC. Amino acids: CASSRLGTGTSGGYSYNEQFF.

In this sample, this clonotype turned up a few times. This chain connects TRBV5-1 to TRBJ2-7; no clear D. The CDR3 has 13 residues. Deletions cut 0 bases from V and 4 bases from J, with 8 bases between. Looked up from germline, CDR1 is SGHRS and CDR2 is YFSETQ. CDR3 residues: CASSLAAAYEQYF. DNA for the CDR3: TGCGCCAGCAGCTTGGCGGCAGCGTACGAGCAGTACTTC.

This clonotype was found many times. The CDR3 DNA sequence: TGCAGTGCCGAGGTCGGGCGGGGGGGCCAAGATACGCAGTATTTT. Residues: CSAEVGRGGQDTQYF. The chain links TRBV20-1 to TRBJ2-3, with TRBD2 identical over 9 bases. Trimming cost V 6 bases and J 5 bases; bases outside gene matches: 12. Germline-derived CDR1 and CDR2 are DFQATT and SNEGSKA (reference sequence). CDR3 size: 15 residues.